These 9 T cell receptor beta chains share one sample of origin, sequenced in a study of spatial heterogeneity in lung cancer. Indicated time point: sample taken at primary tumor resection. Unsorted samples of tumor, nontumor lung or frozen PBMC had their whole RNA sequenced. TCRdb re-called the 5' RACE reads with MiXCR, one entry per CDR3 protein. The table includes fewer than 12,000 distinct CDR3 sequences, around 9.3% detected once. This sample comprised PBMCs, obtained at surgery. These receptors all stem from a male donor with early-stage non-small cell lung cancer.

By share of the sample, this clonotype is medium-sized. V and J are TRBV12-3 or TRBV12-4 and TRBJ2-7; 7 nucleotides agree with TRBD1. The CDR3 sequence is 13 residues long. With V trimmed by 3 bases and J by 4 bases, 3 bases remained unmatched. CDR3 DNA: TGTGCCAGCAGTTTCGGGACAGATTACGAGCAGTACTTC. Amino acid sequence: CASSFGTDYEQYF.

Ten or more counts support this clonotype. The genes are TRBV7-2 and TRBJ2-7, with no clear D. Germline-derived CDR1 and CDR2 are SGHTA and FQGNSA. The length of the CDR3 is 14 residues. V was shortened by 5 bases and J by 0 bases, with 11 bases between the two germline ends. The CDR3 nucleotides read TGTGCCAGCAGCCCCGGCCCCGACTCCTACGAGCAGTACTTC. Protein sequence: CASSPGPDSYEQYF.

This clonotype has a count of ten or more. The CDR3 reads CASSPVTGPNTEAFF. The CDR3 nucleotides are TGTGCCAGCTCACCTGTTACAGGCCCGAACACTGAAGCTTTCTTT. This sequence joins TRBV18 and TRBJ1-1; possible D gene TRBD1, 5 bases. The CDR3 spans 15 residues. Germline V gene lookup returns CDR1 KGHSH and CDR2 LQKENI. The V end lost 3 bases, the J end lost 1 base, and 12 bases lay between the germline ends.

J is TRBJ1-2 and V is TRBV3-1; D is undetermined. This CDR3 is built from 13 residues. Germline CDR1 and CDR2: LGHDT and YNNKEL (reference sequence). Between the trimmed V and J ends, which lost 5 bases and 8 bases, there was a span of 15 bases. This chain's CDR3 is CASSSGGEQGYTF. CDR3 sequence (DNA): TGTGCCAGCAGCTCGGGCGGGGAGCAGGGCTACACCTTC.

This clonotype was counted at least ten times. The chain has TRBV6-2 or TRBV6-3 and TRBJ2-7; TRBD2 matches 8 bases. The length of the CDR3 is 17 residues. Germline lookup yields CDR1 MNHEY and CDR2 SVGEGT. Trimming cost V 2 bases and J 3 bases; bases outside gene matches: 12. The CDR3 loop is CASSYPLLERGFYEQYF. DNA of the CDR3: TGTGCCAGCAGTTACCCCCTTCTAGAGCGGGGGTTCTACGAGCAGTACTTC.

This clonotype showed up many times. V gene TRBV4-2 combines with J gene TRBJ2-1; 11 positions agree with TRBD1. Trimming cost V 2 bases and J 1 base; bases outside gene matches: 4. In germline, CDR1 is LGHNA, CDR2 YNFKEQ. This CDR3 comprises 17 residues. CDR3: CASSQRGQGESYNEQFF. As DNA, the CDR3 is TGTGCCAGCAGCCAACGGGGACAGGGGGAATCCTACAATGAGCAGTTCTTC.

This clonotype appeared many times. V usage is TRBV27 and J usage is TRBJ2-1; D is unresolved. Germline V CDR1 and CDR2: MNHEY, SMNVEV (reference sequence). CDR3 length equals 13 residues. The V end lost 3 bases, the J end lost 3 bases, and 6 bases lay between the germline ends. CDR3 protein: CASSFKGYNEQFF. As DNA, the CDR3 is TGTGCCAGCAGTTTCAAGGGCTACAATGAGCAGTTCTTC.

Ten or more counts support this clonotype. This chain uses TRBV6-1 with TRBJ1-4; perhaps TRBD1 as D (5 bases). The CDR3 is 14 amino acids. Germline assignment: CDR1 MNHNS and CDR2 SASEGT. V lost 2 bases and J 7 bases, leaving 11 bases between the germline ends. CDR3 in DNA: TGTGCCAGCAGTGAATGGCGGGGGTTTGAAAAACTGTTTTTT. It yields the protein CASSEWRGFEKLFF.

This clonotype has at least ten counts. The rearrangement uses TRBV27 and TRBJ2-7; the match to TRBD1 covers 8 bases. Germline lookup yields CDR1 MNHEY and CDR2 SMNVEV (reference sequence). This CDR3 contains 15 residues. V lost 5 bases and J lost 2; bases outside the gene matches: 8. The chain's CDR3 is CASSDRGLRTYEQYF. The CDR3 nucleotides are TGTGCCAGCAGTGACAGGGGCCTTAGGACCTACGAGCAGTACTTC.